This note documents a single TCR beta chain sequence. These data originate in a study of long-term antiretroviral therapy in people with HIV. V lost 4 bases, J lost 6 bases, and 8 bases stayed unmatched. In germline, CDR1 is MDHEN, CDR2 SYDVKM. The CDR3 has 15 amino acids. Sequencing relied on immunoSEQ assay v3.0, run at survey level. Assay: immunoSEQ multiplex PCR; the TCRdb copy retains only in-frame clones and omits some. Of 30,000 to 45,000 clones in the sample, 75% to 85% were seen once. This clonotype was sampled from a man under 40 with HIV. The chain links TRBV28 to TRBJ2-7, with TRBD2 matching 11 bases. The sequencing here drew on unsorted PBMCs, taken 3.4 years after starting antiretroviral therapy. The CDR3 sequence is CASSSLAGGPSEQYF. The DNA of the CDR3 is TGTGCCAGCAGTTCTTTAGCGGGAGGGCCCTCCGAGCAGTACTTC.